These 15 T cell receptor beta chains came from one sample sequenced in a study of T cell responses to AZD1222 COVID-19 vaccine. Libraries were prepared by immunoSEQ multiplex PCR; TCRdb keeps only in-frame clonotypes and omits some of them. The table includes some 49,000 clones, roughly 80% detected once. The sequencing here drew on peripheral blood, taken on day 0 of AZD1222 vaccination. The receptor set was obtained from an adult in good health.

The chain recombines TRBV7-8 with TRBJ2-3, with D uncertain. Germline V gives CDR1 SGHVS, CDR2 FQNEAQ. Trimming took off 2 bases at V and 1 base at J, with 7 bases between the two ends. The CDR3 is made up of 14 amino acids. DNA of the CDR3: TGTGCCAGCAGCTTAATACCCGGCACAGATACGCAGTATTTT. This encodes CASSLIPGTDTQYF.

This rearrangement joins TRBV6-2 or TRBV6-3 to TRBJ1-5; D remains unclear. V was cut by 5 bases and J by 4 bases, with 15 bases left in between. The CDR3 is made up of 15 amino acids. The germline V gene encodes CDR1 MNHEY and CDR2 SVGEGT. CDR3 residues: CASSRGESRNQPQHF. The CDR3, as DNA: TGTGCCAGCAGTCGGGGAGAATCTAGAAATCAGCCCCAGCATTTT.

The chain joins TRBV28 to TRBJ2-7; 10 nucleotides align to TRBD2. J gave up 7 bases and V 10 bases, and 7 bases lay outside the gene matches. The CDR3 spans 12 residues. Germline CDR1 and CDR2: MDHEN and SYDVKM. The CDR3 bases are TGTGCCACCCTAGCGGGAGAAAATGAGCAGTACTTC. Its protein product is CATLAGENEQYF.

This sequence joins TRBV5-4 and TRBJ1-3, with D possibly TRBD1 on 5 matching bases. Germline V CDR1 and CDR2: SGHNT, YYREEE (reference sequence). V lost 0 bases and J lost 2, with 12 bases in between. The CDR3 length is 16 residues. The DNA for the CDR3 is TGTGCCAGCAGCTTGGACCCACAGGCCACTGGAAACACCATATATTTT. Its protein product is CASSLDPQATGNTIYF.

The chain has TRBV12-3 or TRBV12-4 and TRBJ1-1; possible D gene TRBD1, 6 bases. This CDR3 contains 13 residues. V was trimmed by 6 bases and J by 11 bases, leaving 19 bases between them. Here the CDR3 reads CASRRTGAQGAFF. The CDR3 nucleotides read TGTGCCAGCAGAAGAACCGGGGCCCAGGGGGCTTTCTTT.

This sequence joins TRBV30 and TRBJ2-3, with 7 bases that match TRBD2. Germline CDR1 reads GTSNPN; CDR2 reads SVGIG (reference sequence). The CDR3 is 14 amino acids. Trimming cost V 5 bases and J 2 bases; bases outside gene matches: 7. CDR3 nucleotide sequence: TGTGCCTGGGGGGGGGAGATCTTCACAGATACGCAGTATTTT. Its protein product is CAWGGEIFTDTQYF.

The chain couples TRBV6-5 to TRBJ1-2, with a weak D call TRBD1 (6 bases). CDR3 length equals 15 residues. Germline V CDR1 and CDR2: MNHEY, SVGAGI. V was shortened by 5 bases and J by 2 bases, with 15 bases between the two germline ends. The chain's CDR3 is CASSLTGRGNYGYTF. The CDR3 DNA sequence: TGTGCCAGCAGTCTTACAGGGAGAGGAAACTATGGCTACACCTTC.

The chain uses TRBV2 and TRBJ2-5; TRBD1 matches at 12 bases. CDR3 length: 17 residues. J gave up 5 bases and V 3 bases, and 10 bases lay outside the gene matches. Germline V lookup: CDR1 SNHLY, CDR2 FYNNEI. The CDR3 loop reads CASSDGTGGADLETQYF. In nucleotides, the CDR3 is TGTGCCAGCAGTGATGGGACAGGGGGCGCGGATTTGGAGACCCAGTACTTC.

V gene TRBV20-1 combines with J gene TRBJ2-7; 10 bases are a match to TRBD1. V shed 3 bases and J 2 bases; nucleotides not matched to a gene: 4. Per germline, CDR1 DFQATT and CDR2 SNEGSKA (reference sequence). The CDR3 has 14 amino acids. For the CDR3, the DNA is TGCAGTGCTAGTGGGACAGGGGCGCCCTACGAGCAGTACTTC. Encoded protein: CSASGTGAPYEQYF.

This clone was seen just once. V gene TRBV19 combines with J gene TRBJ2-3, with D possibly being TRBD1 or TRBD2 (5 bases each). This CDR3 has 14 residues. With 9 bases removed from V and 4 bases from J, the gap between germline ends came to 17 bases. Germline CDR1 LNHDA, CDR2 SQIVND (reference sequence). The CDR3 coding sequence is TGTGCCAGCTCCCCGAGGGGATCGGCAGATACGCAGTATTTT. This translates into CASSPRGSADTQYF.

In this sample, this clone turned up a few times. This rearrangement joins TRBV29-1 to TRBJ2-1; TRBD2 aligns across 11 bases. From germline, CDR1 is SQVTM and CDR2 ANQGSEA. This CDR3 has 14 residues. The ends lost 3 bases at V and 9 bases at J; junction bases unmatched: 7. CDR3 in amino acids: CSVDLAGGQGEQFF. DNA for the CDR3: TGCAGCGTTGACTTAGCGGGGGGGCAAGGTGAGCAGTTCTTC.

The chain couples TRBV28 to TRBJ2-5; D may match TRBD1 or TRBD2 (5 bases each). Trimming took off 5 bases at V and 5 bases at J, with 18 bases between the two ends. CDR3 length equals 15 residues. Germline V gene sequence: CDR1 MDHEN, CDR2 SYDVKM. CDR3 DNA: TGTGCCAGCAGTCCGCCTGATGGGGGTAGGGAGACCCAGTACTTC. Translation gives CASSPPDGGRETQYF.

V is TRBV5-8 and J is TRBJ2-3; D is unclear. Germline V lookup: CDR1 SGHTS, CDR2 YDEGEE. The CDR3 spans 13 residues. V was cut by 2 bases and J by 3 bases, with 7 bases left in between. CDR3 nucleotides: TGTGCCAGCAGCTTCGGCGGAACAGATACGCAGTATTTT. Residues: CASSFGGTDTQYF. Based on the CDR3 plus reference TRBV5-8 and TRBJ2-3, the full variable domain is EAGVTQSPTHLIKTRGQQATLRCSPISGHTSVYWYQQALGLGLQFLLWYDEGEERNRGNFPPRFSGRQFPNYSSELNVNALELEDSALYLCASSFGGTDTQYFGPGTRLTVL.

There are a few counts of this clone. CDR3 residues: CASSLDRIGNSPLHF. The DNA for the CDR3 is TGTGCCAGCAGCTTAGACAGGATCGGTAATTCACCCCTCCACTTT. The chain has TRBV7-8 and TRBJ1-6, with a possible D match to TRBD1 (5 bases). The CDR3 length is 15 residues. V dropped 1 base and J dropped 6 bases, with 10 bases sitting between them. Germline values: CDR1 SGHVS, CDR2 FQNEAQ.

J is TRBJ1-1 and V is TRBV19; D uncertain. Germline-derived CDR1 and CDR2 are LNHDA and SQIVND (reference sequence). This CDR3 contains 16 residues. Trimming removed 0 bases at V and 2 bases at J, with 13 bases between. CDR3 DNA: TGTGCCAGTAGTATAGATGCCGGGATGACAAACACTGAAGCTTTCTTT. It encodes CASSIDAGMTNTEAFF.